This passage covers 21 T cell receptor beta chains from one sample sequenced in a study of neoadjuvant nivolumab and ipilimumab in lung cancer. This table comes from immunoSEQ multiplex PCR, and its TCRdb copy is limited to in-frame clones, with some not included. Here the sample spans tens of thousands of clones, roughly 90% being singletons. Sequenced material: blood, taken before neoadjuvant nivolumab, alone or with ipilimumab. Receptors were obtained from an adult with non-small cell lung cancer. Some clones in this sample may be carry-over from other donors' samples.

J is TRBJ2-1 and V is TRBV7-8; TRBD2 agrees at 9 bases. The length of the CDR3 is 15 residues. The germline V gene has CDR1 SGHVS and CDR2 FQNEAQ. Trimming removed 4 bases from V and 3 bases from J; junction bases left unmatched: 4. DNA for the CDR3: TGTGCCAGCAGCTCGCTAGCGGGGTTCTACAATGAGCAGTTCTTC. Amino acids: CASSSLAGFYNEQFF.

The genes are TRBV7-9 and TRBJ2-2; D may be TRBD1 (6 bases). The CDR3 is made up of 16 amino acids. Germline V lookup: CDR1 SEHNR, CDR2 FQNEAQ (reference sequence). V lost 3 bases and J 1 base, leaving 12 bases between the germline ends. This chain's CDR3 is CASSFQAGENTGELFF. The CDR3 DNA reads as TGTGCCAGCAGCTTTCAGGCAGGGGAGAACACCGGGGAGCTGTTTTTT.

This rearrangement joins TRBV7-2 to TRBJ2-1; 7 nucleotides match TRBD2. CDR3 length: 13 residues. The V and J ends lost 5 bases and 6 bases, in that order; junction bases with no gene match: 4. Germline CDR1 and CDR2: SGHTA and FQGNSA. The CDR3 nucleotides read TGTGCCAGCAGCCCGGGGGGTGGCAATGAGCAGTTCTTC. This codes for CASSPGGGNEQFF.

This clone appeared once. The chain recombines TRBV7-2 with TRBJ2-7; TRBD1 agrees at 7 bases. The CDR3 length is 15 residues. V lost 5 bases to trimming and J lost 0 bases; unmatched junction nucleotides: 7. CDR1 SGHTA and CDR2 FQGNSA come from the germline V gene. The DNA for the CDR3 is TGTGCCAGCAGCCCGGGACAGTCGTCCTCCTACGAGCAGTACTTC. Translated, it gives CASSPGQSSSYEQYF.

This chain joins TRBV5-6 and TRBJ2-1, with D unresolved. Trimming shortened V by 2 bases and J by 5 bases, and 5 bases separated the two germline ends. Germline CDR1 SGHDT, CDR2 YYEEEE. The CDR3 consists of 12 residues. DNA for the CDR3: TGTGCCAGCAGCTTAGGAGACAATGAGCAGTTCTTC. It translates to CASSLGDNEQFF.

The chain uses TRBV6-5 and TRBJ2-4; D is possibly TRBD2 (6 bases). Trimming pared 2 bases from V and 1 base from J, leaving 12 bases between. The CDR3 has 16 amino acids. Germline values: CDR1 MNHEY, CDR2 SVGAGI. CDR3 bases: TGTGCCAGCAGTTACATGGCCGCGGGGGCCAAAAACATTCAGTACTTC. Encoded protein: CASSYMAAGAKNIQYF.

This chain connects TRBV6-4 to TRBJ1-2, with 8 nucleotides matching TRBD1. With V trimmed by 6 bases and J by 6 bases, 6 bases remained unmatched. Per germline, CDR1 MRHNA and CDR2 SNTAGT. The CDR3 spans 13 residues. The CDR3 DNA reads TGTGCCAGCAGATCAGGACAGGGAGATGGCTACACCTTC. Protein: CASRSGQGDGYTF.

The chain recombines TRBV18 with TRBJ1-1; D is possibly TRBD1 (5 bases). The V gene lost 3 bases and the J gene lost 3 bases, with 17 bases spanning the gap. Per the germline V gene, CDR1 is KGHSH and CDR2 is LQKENI. This CDR3 is 16 amino acids long. This CDR3 reads CASSPYEGRTDTEAFF. The CDR3 DNA follows: TGTGCCAGCTCACCCTACGAGGGGCGCACGGACACTGAAGCTTTCTTT.

The chain is built from TRBV6-5 and TRBJ2-3; 9 bases agree with TRBD2. This CDR3 has 16 residues. J gave up 2 bases and V 2 bases, and 5 bases lay outside the gene matches. Germline CDR1 and CDR2: MNHEY and SVGAGI. The chain's CDR3 is CASSYRGLAVTDTQYF. CDR3 sequence (DNA): TGTGCCAGCAGTTACCGGGGACTAGCAGTCACAGATACGCAGTATTTT.

This chain connects TRBV30 to TRBJ2-5, with TRBD2 matching over 9 bases. Germline trimming cut 3 bases from V and 5 bases from J; bases unmatched to any gene: 10. This CDR3 has 15 amino acids. The germline V gene encodes CDR1 GTSNPN and CDR2 SVGIG (reference sequence). Written as DNA, the CDR3 is TGTGCCTGGAGGGCGGCTAGCGGGATGGTGGAGACCCAGTACTTC. This codes for CAWRAASGMVETQYF.

A few counts support this clone. The CDR3 reads CSVEDEVKQYF. DNA of the CDR3: TGCAGCGTTGAAGATGAAGTCAAGCAGTACTTC. The chain joins TRBV29-1 to TRBJ2-7; D is unclear. The CDR3 consists of 11 residues. CDR1 is SQVTM, CDR2 ANQGSEA, per germline. Trimming shortened V by 0 bases and J by 8 bases, and 8 bases separated the two germline ends.

V and J are TRBV30 and TRBJ1-1, with TRBD1 as a possible D gene (5 bases). CDR1 is GTSNPN and CDR2 is SVGIG in the germline V gene (reference sequence). The V gene lost 4 bases and the J gene lost 5 bases, with 11 bases spanning the gap. The CDR3 length is 12 residues. The CDR3 here is CAWNKRGTEAFF. The DNA of the CDR3 is TGTGCCTGGAATAAGAGGGGAACTGAAGCTTTCTTT.

V is TRBV5-1 and J is TRBJ2-3; possibly TRBD1 for D (6 bases). The CDR3 is made up of 15 amino acids. V was shortened by 3 bases and J by 0 bases, with 11 bases between the two germline ends. The V gene's germline CDR1 is SGHRS and CDR2 YFSETQ. CDR3 DNA: TGCGCCAGCAGCTCGGACAGAACTAGCACAGATACGCAGTATTTT. It translates to CASSSDRTSTDTQYF. The full variable domain, with the rest looked up from reference TRBV5-1 and TRBJ2-3, is KAGVTQTPRYLIKTRGQQVTLSCSPISGHRSVSWYQQTPGQGLQFLFEYFSETQRNKGNFPGRFSGRQFSNSRSEMNVSTLELGDSALYLCASSSDRTSTDTQYFGPGTRLTVL.

This chain links TRBV15 with TRBJ2-3; D uncertain. CDR1 and CDR2 from the germline V gene are LNHNV and YYDKDF (reference sequence). V was shortened by 1 base and J by 6 bases, with 5 bases between the two germline ends. This CDR3 has 12 residues. CDR3 nucleotide sequence: TGTGCCACCAGCAGAGTGGGGGATACGCAGTATTTT. It translates to CATSRVGDTQYF.

The chain is built from TRBV11-1 and TRBJ2-7; tentatively, D is TRBD1 (6 bases). V was cut by 4 bases and J by 3 bases, with 13 bases left in between. CDR3 length equals 14 residues. CDR1 and CDR2 from the germline V gene are SGHAT and FQDESV (reference sequence). CDR3 region: CASSYDRNGYEQYF. The CDR3 DNA reads as TGTGCCAGCAGCTACGACAGGAACGGCTACGAGCAGTACTTC.

This chain joins TRBV5-4 and TRBJ2-1; TRBD1 aligns across 8 bases. Germline V CDR1 and CDR2: SGHNT, YYREEE (reference sequence). The V gene end was trimmed by 3 bases and the J gene end by 9 bases; junction bases not matched to a gene: 8. The CDR3 length is 14 residues. The chain's CDR3 is CASSYGQGNPEQFF. CDR3 DNA sequence: TGTGCCAGCAGCTACGGACAGGGTAACCCTGAGCAGTTCTTC. Using reference TRBV5-4 and TRBJ2-1 for the parts outside the CDR3, the full variable domain is ETGVTQSPTHLIKTRGQQVTLRCSSQSGHNTVSWYQQALGQGPQFIFQYYREEENGRGNFPPRFSGLQFPNYSSELNVNALELDDSALYLCASSYGQGNPEQFFGPGTRLTVL.

The table lists this clone with a count of one. CDR3 sequence reads: CASSPLGGTGNTIYF. CDR3 in DNA: TGCGCCAGCAGCCCATTGGGAGGGACTGGAAACACCATATATTTT. V gene TRBV4-1 combines with J gene TRBJ1-3; D remains ambiguous. Trimming shortened V by 4 bases and J by 2 bases, and 12 bases separated the two germline ends. The germline gives CDR1 MGHRA, CDR2 YSYEKL. The CDR3 totals 15 residues.

This clone has just a few counts. This rearrangement joins TRBV5-5 to TRBJ2-7; D assignment may be TRBD1 or TRBD2 (5 bases each). V was clipped by 4 bases and J by 0 bases, with 14 bases between them. CDR1 and CDR2 (germline): SGHKS, YYEKEE (reference sequence). CDR3 length: 15 residues. CDR3 sequence: CASSLGGPSSYEQYF. CDR3 DNA: TGTGCCAGCAGCCTTGGGGGACCAAGCTCCTACGAGCAGTACTTC. The full variable domain, rest sourced from reference TRBV5-5 and TRBJ2-7, is DAGVTQSPTHLIKTRGQQVTLRCSPISGHKSVSWYQQVLGQGPQFIFQYYEKEERGRGNFPDRFSARQFPNYSSELNVNALLLGDSALYLCASSLGGPSSYEQYFGPGTRLTVT.

J is TRBJ2-6 and V is TRBV11-1; 11 nucleotides agree with TRBD1. From germline, CDR1 is SGHAT and CDR2 FQDESV (reference sequence). Unmatched junction bases numbered 11, after V lost 7 bases and J lost 0 bases. The CDR3 spans 19 residues. The CDR3 DNA reads as TGTGCCAGCAACACGGGACAGGGGGTTTCCCGCTCTGGGGCCAACGTCCTGACTTTC. Translated, it gives CASNTGQGVSRSGANVLTF.

Here the CDR3 DNA reads TGCGCCAGCAGCTTAGGTGAATTCCAAGAGACCCAGTACTTC. It is translated as CASSLGEFQETQYF. This chain uses TRBV5-1 with TRBJ2-5; D is uncertain. The CDR3 contains 14 residues. Trimming removed 2 bases from V and 1 base from J, with 9 bases in between. Germline V gene sequence: CDR1 SGHRS, CDR2 YFSETQ.

V gene TRBV5-4 combines with J gene TRBJ1-2, with a weak D call TRBD1 (6 bases). Between the trimmed V and J ends, which lost 3 bases and 6 bases, there was a span of 18 bases. CDR3 length: 15 amino acids. Germline lookup yields CDR1 SGHNT and CDR2 YYREEE (reference sequence). The DNA of the CDR3 is TGTGCCAGCAGCTACCCTATGGGGGGGCGTAATGGCTACACCTTC. Translated: CASSYPMGGRNGYTF.